This T cell receptor beta chain was identified during a study of blood T cell repertoires in COVID-19. Study overall: Spain, Italy and the United States supplied samples that represented acute and convalescent COVID-19.

The data were produced by immunoSEQ multiplex PCR, yet TCRdb's version contains in-frame clones alone and is incomplete. The sample records 220,000 or so clones, over 80% being singletons. Participants were aged about 18 to 89 years from roughly 25 US areas. Participant-reported clinical history was the basis for cohort assignment. This CDR3 region has 18 residues. Per the germline V gene, CDR1 is MGHRA and CDR2 is YSYEKL. V was pared by 5 bases and J by 4 bases, with 14 bases of the junction left unmatched. The chain joins TRBV4-1 to TRBJ2-1; 10 bases line up with TRBD2. The sample comprised PBMCs or T cells enriched from blood (not recorded which). The clonotype comes from a woman between 35 and 50 years old who had recovered from COVID-19. CDR3 in DNA: TGCGCCAGCAGCTCAAGTAGCGGGAGGCCCCTTACTTACAATGAGCAGTTCTTC. It encodes CASSSSSGRPLTYNEQFF.